This TCR beta chain was obtained from a study of stem cell transplantation in POMP-related autoinflammatory disease. Sequencing used immunoSEQ multiplex PCR; TCRdb keeps in-frame clones, though not all of them. This sample has roughly 32,000 clones, with about 90% found just once. The TCR originated in a human donor with POMP-related autoinflammation and immune dysregulation (PRAID). The source was CD4+ T cells from PBMCs, collected before stem cell transplantation.

In DNA form, the CDR3 reads TGTGCCAGCAGCGCCAGGGACAGCAACTATGGCTACACCTTC. This codes for CASSARDSNYGYTF. The rearrangement joins TRBV11-2 to TRBJ1-2, with TRBD1 identical over 7 bases. Germline lookup yields CDR1 SGHAT and CDR2 FQNNGV. The CDR3 runs 14 residues. V lost 5 bases, J lost 2 bases, and 5 bases stayed unmatched.